One and the same sample provided the 21 T cell receptor beta chains below, sequenced in a study of blood T cells in healthy people across ages. PCR was performed a second time for 7 to 11 cycles using a sample-barcoded 5' primer and a J-beta primer mix. MiXCR, applied by TCRdb to the 5' RACE reads, yields one record per CDR3 protein. The sample consists of hundreds of thousands of distinct CDR3 sequences, roughly 21% of them appearing once. Sequenced sample: blood. These receptors came from a man aged 65 to 85 in good health.

V gene TRBV7-2 combines with J gene TRBJ2-5, with 7 bases identical to TRBD2. Gene TRBJ2-1 matches the end of the DNA better, so the J call may be wrong. The V gene's germline CDR1 is SGHTA and CDR2 FQGNSA. CDR3 length: 14 amino acids. The CDR3 here is CASSSGGRGVEQFF. The CDR3 region has the DNA TGTGCCAGCAGCTCAGGCGGGAGAGGGGTTGAGCAGTTCTTC.

This clonotype occurred many times. The V and J genes are TRBV28 and TRBJ2-4; TRBD2 aligns across 11 bases. The CDR3 extends over 16 amino acids. V trimming: 6 bases; J trimming: 8 bases; junction bases outside the gene matches: 12. The germline V gene has CDR1 MDHEN and CDR2 SYDVKM. The CDR3 nucleotides read TGTGCCAGCAGCGGCCCGACTAGCGGGAAGGTCCACATTCAGTACTTC. Its translation is CASSGPTSGKVHIQYF.

In its sample, this clonotype was seen a few times. V usage is TRBV20-1 and J usage is TRBJ2-7, with 7 bases that match TRBD1. Germline CDR1 DFQATT, CDR2 SNEGSKA (reference sequence). V lost 0 bases to trimming and J lost 2 bases; unmatched junction nucleotides: 10. The CDR3 loop spans 16 amino acids. The CDR3 coding sequence is TGCAGTGCTAGAGATGGGGACAGCGGCCTACCCTACGAGCAGTACTTC. Translated, it gives CSARDGDSGLPYEQYF.

This clonotype came up a few times. The chain couples TRBV20-1 to TRBJ2-3, with a weak D call TRBD2 (6 bases). Germline CDR1 and CDR2: DFQATT and SNEGSKA (reference sequence). The CDR3 has 14 amino acids. The germline V and J ends were trimmed by 4 bases and 0 bases, with 11 bases remaining between them. CDR3: CSAKTRTSTDTQYF. As DNA, the CDR3 is TGCAGTGCTAAGACTAGGACCAGCACAGATACGCAGTATTTT.

The V gene is TRBV4-3, the J gene TRBJ1-1; 7 bases map to TRBD1. This CDR3 is built from 17 residues. V gave up 4 bases and J gave up 3 bases; unmatched junction bases: 14. Germline-derived CDR1 and CDR2 are LGHNA and YSLEER. CDR3 sequence (DNA): TGCGCCAGCAGCCGCCTAAATACAGGGGAAAGAGACACTGAAGCTTTCTTT. Its translation is CASSRLNTGERDTEAFF.

There are many counts of this clonotype. The rearrangement links TRBV5-1 to TRBJ2-5, with TRBD2 matching over 10 bases. Trimming took 4 bases from V and 5 from J; bases not matched to a gene: 2. The germline gives CDR1 SGHRS, CDR2 YFSETQ. The CDR3 spans 13 residues. The CDR3 nucleotides read TGCGCCAGCAGCGCGGGACTAGCGGAGACCCAGTACTTC. As protein: CASSAGLAETQYF.

The chain couples TRBV29-1 to TRBJ2-7; no clear D gene. V lost 6 bases, J lost 3 bases, and 12 bases lay in between. In germline, CDR1 is SQVTM, CDR2 ANQGSEA. The CDR3 sequence is 12 residues long. This CDR3 is CSVTGRNYEQYF. Here the CDR3 DNA reads TGCAGCGTCACCGGACGGAACTACGAGCAGTACTTC.

The chain employs TRBV27 and TRBJ2-2; 8 nucleotides agree with TRBD2. This CDR3 is built from 17 residues. The junction had 10 bases not matched to a gene; V was cut back by 6 bases and J by 1 base. Per germline, CDR1 MNHEY and CDR2 SMNVEV (reference sequence). CDR3 nucleotides: TGTGCCAGCAGGAAGGCGGGGACTAGTAAGAACACCGGGGAGCTGTTTTTT. This translates into CASRKAGTSKNTGELFF.

The CDR3 bases are TGCAGTGCCCCAGGGGAGAACACTGAAGCTTTCTTT. It encodes CSAPGENTEAFF. The chain uses TRBV20-1 and TRBJ1-1; a possible D gene is TRBD1 (6 bases). Trimming stripped 6 bases from V and 1 base from J, with 9 bases between. The CDR3 covers 12 residues. The germline CDR1 and CDR2 sequences are DFQATT and SNEGSKA (reference sequence).

The chain employs TRBV12-3 or TRBV12-4 and TRBJ2-7; 7 bases agree with TRBD2. The CDR3 is 16 amino acids. The V gene end was trimmed by 6 bases and the J gene end by 1 base; junction bases not matched to a gene: 12. The CDR3 nucleotides read TGTGCCAGCAGCGATCCTGGGGGGGGTAGGTCCTACGAGCAGTACTTC. It translates to CASSDPGGGRSYEQYF.

This clonotype has a count of ten or more. The CDR3 region has the DNA TGCAGCGTTGTAGAGAGCACAGATACGCAGTATTTT. Its translation is CSVVESTDTQYF. J is TRBJ2-3 and V is TRBV29-1; D gene uncertain. The germline V and J ends were trimmed by 4 bases and 0 bases, with 5 bases remaining between them. Germline CDR1 and CDR2: SQVTM and ANQGSEA. The CDR3 is made up of 12 amino acids.

J is TRBJ2-5 and V is TRBV5-6, with D possibly being TRBD1 or TRBD2 (5 bases each). Germline assignment: CDR1 SGHDT and CDR2 YYEEEE. CDR3 length equals 14 residues. V was cut by 5 bases and J by 2 bases, with 13 bases left in between. In DNA, the CDR3 is TGTGCCAGCAGTCCCGGGGCGCTTCAAGAGACCCAGTACTTC. The encoded protein is CASSPGALQETQYF.

This clonotype was detected only a few times. CDR3 region: CASESRTGNYNEQFF. CDR3 nucleotide sequence: TGTGCCAGCGAATCCCGGACAGGTAACTACAATGAGCAGTTCTTC. The genes are TRBV28 and TRBJ2-1; 7 positions match TRBD1. Germline V gene sequence: CDR1 MDHEN, CDR2 SYDVKM. After removal of 8 bases from V and 3 bases from J, the junction contained 10 bases not matched to a gene. The CDR3 is made up of 15 amino acids.

The CDR3 DNA reads TGCGCCAGCAGTGAGCCAGGACTAGCGGGAGTAGAGACCCAGTACTTC. Amino acids: CASSEPGLAGVETQYF. V gene TRBV10-2 combines with J gene TRBJ2-5; 13 nucleotides align to TRBD2. The germline V gene has CDR1 WSHSY and CDR2 SAAADI. The V gene end was trimmed by 2 bases and the J gene end by 4 bases; junction bases not matched to a gene: 4. The length of the CDR3 is 16 residues.

This chain links TRBV5-1 with TRBJ1-1; 7 bases are shared with TRBD1. The V gene end was trimmed by 0 bases and the J gene end by 1 base; junction bases not matched to a gene: 6. The CDR3 loop spans 16 amino acids. CDR1 and CDR2 from the germline V gene are SGHRS and YFSETQ. The CDR3 DNA reads as TGCGCCAGCAGCTTGGGAGACAGGGCGCCGAACACTGAAGCTTTCTTT. Amino acid sequence: CASSLGDRAPNTEAFF.

This clonotype was recorded at least ten times. This chain links TRBV6-5 with TRBJ1-4; 8 bases are a match to TRBD1. Germline loops: CDR1 MNHEY, CDR2 SVGAGI. The CDR3 has 15 amino acids. Germline trimming cut 0 bases from V and 7 bases from J; bases unmatched to any gene: 4. CDR3 nucleotide sequence: TGTGCCAGCAGTTACTCTGGACAGGGATTTGAAAAACTGTTTTTT. Residues: CASSYSGQGFEKLFF.

In its sample, this clonotype was seen a few times. This chain joins TRBV14 and TRBJ2-5; the D gene is possibly TRBD1 (5 bases). Germline lookup yields CDR1 SGHDN and CDR2 FVKESK. V was clipped by 2 bases and J by 4 bases, with 11 bases between them. The CDR3 is 14 amino acids. CDR3 nucleotide sequence: TGTGCCAGCAGCCAACTTATGGGGCGAGAGACCCAGTACTTC. Translating gives CASSQLMGRETQYF.

The V call is TRBV20-1, the J call TRBJ1-1, with 7 positions matching TRBD1. The CDR3 consists of 14 residues. Germline CDR1 and CDR2: DFQATT and SNEGSKA (reference sequence). The J segment lost 0 bases and the V segment lost 0 bases, leaving 1 base of the junction unmatched. CDR3 amino acids: CSAREGTVNTEAFF. The DNA for the CDR3 is TGCAGTGCTAGAGAAGGGACAGTGAACACTGAAGCTTTCTTT.

The CDR3 DNA sequence: TGCAGTGCTAGAGGTGGACAGGGCTTCTTGTATGGCTACACCTTC. Its protein product is CSARGGQGFLYGYTF. The chain combines TRBV20-1 with TRBJ1-2, with 8 positions matching TRBD1. J was trimmed by 5 bases and V by 1 base; bases with no gene match: 9. CDR1 is DFQATT and CDR2 is SNEGSKA in the germline V gene (reference sequence). The CDR3 covers 15 residues.

The chain has TRBV6-4 and TRBJ2-1; D uncertain. Germline CDR1 MRHNA, CDR2 SNTAGT. The CDR3 runs to 14 residues. The V gene lost 4 bases and the J gene lost 3 bases, with 10 bases spanning the gap. In DNA, the CDR3 is TGTGCCAGCAGTGCGGGCAGCCTCTACAATGAGCAGTTCTTC. It codes for CASSAGSLYNEQFF.

J is TRBJ2-5 and V is TRBV25-1; TRBD1 is a possible D gene (6 bases). From germline, CDR1 is MGHDK and CDR2 SYGVNS. V was clipped by 5 bases and J by 7 bases, with 14 bases between them. This CDR3 comprises 13 residues. CDR3: CASSRGQASTQYF. Written as DNA, the CDR3 is TGTGCCAGCAGTAGGGGACAAGCCTCGACCCAGTACTTC.